The 28 T cell receptor beta chains below all came from one sample that was sequenced in a study of beta chain features in type 1 diabetes. The sequenced template was cDNA made from the entire isolated RNA. Here immunoSEQ multiplex PCR was the method, and the copy in TCRdb shows in-frame clones only, minus some. The sample lists fewer than 400,000 clones; less than 9.5% were seen once. Sequenced input: central memory CD4+ T cells from blood. The receptors shown here come from a woman younger than 30 in good health.

The table lists this clone with a few counts. This rearrangement joins TRBV14 to TRBJ2-7; the match to TRBD2 covers 8 bases. This CDR3 comprises 15 residues. The ends lost 3 bases at V and 2 bases at J; junction bases unmatched: 6. Germline V lookup: CDR1 SGHDN, CDR2 FVKESK. Here the CDR3 reads CASSQLAGVTYEQYF. As DNA, the CDR3 is TGTGCCAGCAGCCAGCTAGCGGGTGTAACCTACGAGCAGTACTTC.

A word on this clone: A much larger clone sits a single nucleotide away, making a read error possible. The chain links TRBV2 to TRBJ2-3, with no clear D. The V gene's germline CDR1 is SNHLY and CDR2 FYNNEI. V lost 5 bases, J lost 2 bases, and 2 bases lay in between. This CDR3 has 11 residues. The CDR3 reads CASSTTDTQYF. CDR3 coding DNA: TGTGCCAGCAGTACCACAGATACGCAGTATTTT.

This clone was recorded a few times. With a much larger clone just one base away, this may be a read error. V is TRBV7-3 and J is TRBJ2-1; no reliable D call. CDR1 and CDR2 from the germline V gene are SGHTA and FQGTGA. The ends were cut back, 2 bases at V and 9 bases at J, with 8 bases in the middle. The CDR3 has 12 amino acids. The DNA for the CDR3 is TGTGCCAGCAGCTTAGGGCGGAGTGAGCAGTTCTTC. Translated, it gives CASSLGRSEQFF.

The rearrangement links TRBV19 to TRBJ2-5, with TRBD2 matching 7 bases. The CDR3 runs to 15 residues. CDR1 is LNHDA and CDR2 is SQIVND in the germline V gene (reference sequence). Unmatched junction bases numbered 8, after V lost 5 bases and J lost 2 bases. The CDR3 loop reads CASSPSFGGQETQYF. As DNA, the CDR3 is TGTGCCAGTAGTCCATCCTTCGGGGGGCAAGAGACCCAGTACTTC.

The chain links TRBV11-2 to TRBJ1-1, with D perhaps TRBD1 (6 bases). V was shortened by 5 bases and J by 11 bases, with 15 bases between the two germline ends. The CDR3 runs to 12 residues. Looked up from germline, CDR1 is SGHAT and CDR2 is FQNNGV. DNA of the CDR3: TGTGCCAGCAGCCTTACAGGGAAGTGGGCTTTCTTT. Translation gives CASSLTGKWAFF.

This clone has more than one count but fewer than ten. CDR3 bases: TGTGCCAGCAGCTTAGGCCTAGGGGGCCTAATGAACACTGAAGCTTTCTTT. It is translated as CASSLGLGGLMNTEAFF. This chain uses TRBV7-9 with TRBJ1-1; 7 positions agree with TRBD1. The CDR3 runs to 17 residues. The germline gives CDR1 SEHNR, CDR2 FQNEAQ (reference sequence). The J segment lost 0 bases and the V segment lost 1 base, leaving 8 bases of the junction unmatched.

The chain joins TRBV6-1 to TRBJ2-7; D tentatively reads TRBD1 or TRBD2 (7 bases each). The CDR3 loop spans 14 amino acids. Trimming took 6 bases from V and 3 from J, leaving 15 bases between them. Germline V gives CDR1 MNHNS, CDR2 SASEGT. The CDR3 DNA sequence: TGTGCCAGCAGCTTTACAGGGGACTACTACGAGCAGTACTTC. Translating gives CASSFTGDYYEQYF.

The V and J genes are TRBV28 and TRBJ1-1; D is possibly TRBD1 (5 bases). V lost 2 bases and J 3 bases, leaving 16 bases between the germline ends. CDR3 length equals 16 residues. Per germline, CDR1 MDHEN and CDR2 SYDVKM. The DNA for the CDR3 is TGTGCCAGCAGTTTACCGGGACGAACGAGCGACACTGAAGCTTTCTTT. Translated, it gives CASSLPGRTSDTEAFF.

This chain links TRBV9 with TRBJ2-1; D ambiguous. This CDR3 is 15 amino acids long. Germline V CDR1 and CDR2: SGDLS, YYNGEE. Trimming shortened V by 4 bases and J by 2 bases, and 13 bases separated the two germline ends. DNA for the CDR3: TGTGCCAGCAGCCCCTCAAGGGCGACCTACAATGAGCAGTTCTTC. As protein: CASSPSRATYNEQFF.

J is TRBJ2-7 and V is TRBV5-1; no definite D call. V was trimmed by 4 bases and J by 2 bases, leaving 13 bases between them. In germline, CDR1 is SGHRS, CDR2 YFSETQ. The CDR3 has 14 amino acids. CDR3 in amino acids: CASSPSQEPYEQYF. The CDR3, as DNA: TGCGCCAGCAGCCCTTCCCAGGAGCCCTACGAGCAGTACTTC. Combining the CDR3 with reference TRBV5-1 and TRBJ2-7 gives the whole variable domain KAGVTQTPRYLIKTRGQQVTLSCSPISGHRSVSWYQQTPGQGLQFLFEYFSETQRNKGNFPGRFSGRQFSNSRSEMNVSTLELGDSALYLCASSPSQEPYEQYFGPGTRLTVT.

This clone was counted between two and nine times. The J gene is TRBJ2-3, the V gene TRBV7-2; a weak D match, TRBD1 (6 bases). This CDR3 is built from 16 residues. V gave up 5 bases and J gave up 0 bases, with 15 bases separating them. The germline CDR1 and CDR2 sequences are SGHTA and FQGNSA. The CDR3 reads CASSPRGQRSTDTQYF. CDR3 DNA sequence: TGTGCCAGCAGCCCAAGAGGACAGAGAAGCACAGATACGCAGTATTTT.

This clone was seen more than once but under ten times. V usage is TRBV18 and J usage is TRBJ2-3; 7 bases align to TRBD1. This CDR3 region has 15 residues. In germline, CDR1 is KGHSH, CDR2 LQKENI. J lost 2 bases, V lost 6 bases, and 8 bases had no gene match. CDR3 bases: TGTGCCAGCTCGCCGCAGGGGGTCCCCACAGATACGCAGTATTTT. Translating gives CASSPQGVPTDTQYF.

This clone has more than one count but fewer than ten. The genes are TRBV21-1 and TRBJ2-5; TRBD2, the table's D call, lacks a check against the DNA. TRBV21-1 is classified as a pseudogene. This CDR3 is 19 amino acids long. The CDR3 bases are TGTGCCAGCAGCGCTCTACTAGCGGGCCAACCCGGCGGGAGAGAGACCCAGTACTTC. It codes for CASSALLAGQPGGRETQYF.

The chain joins TRBV28 to TRBJ1-1; 8 bases agree with TRBD1. V lost 6 bases, J lost 0 bases, and 6 bases stayed unmatched. Per germline, CDR1 MDHEN and CDR2 SYDVKM. CDR3 length: 15 residues. The CDR3 is CASRSPTGVNTEAFF. The CDR3 DNA sequence: TGTGCCAGCAGGAGTCCGACAGGGGTGAACACTGAAGCTTTCTTT.

As to this clone: This could be a read error, since a much larger clone is one nucleotide away. V gene TRBV7-2 combines with J gene TRBJ2-3; 7 bases are a match to TRBD1. Per germline, CDR1 SGHTA and CDR2 FQGNSA. V shed 3 bases and J 0 bases; nucleotides not matched to a gene: 0. The CDR3 runs to 14 residues. The CDR3 region has the DNA TGTGCCAGCAGCTTGGGACAGAGCACAGATACGCAGTATTTT. Protein: CASSLGQSTDTQYF.

The genes are TRBV7-2 and TRBJ2-7; D assignment may be TRBD1 or TRBD2 (5 bases each). The ends were cut back, 5 bases at V and 3 bases at J, with 17 bases in the middle. The CDR3 consists of 15 residues. Germline lookup yields CDR1 SGHTA and CDR2 FQGNSA. CDR3 sequence (DNA): TGTGCCAGCAGCCCCCATGCGACAGCGGTCTACGAGCAGTACTTC. It translates to CASSPHATAVYEQYF.

The chain couples TRBV7-2 to TRBJ2-7, with 11 bases that match TRBD2. J was trimmed by 2 bases and V by 5 bases; bases with no gene match: 5. CDR3 length equals 15 residues. Germline V lookup: CDR1 SGHTA, CDR2 FQGNSA. CDR3 nucleotides: TGTGCCAGCAGCCCAACGGGACTAGCGGCCTACGAGCAGTACTTC. Protein product: CASSPTGLAAYEQYF.

This clone showed up just a few times. V gene TRBV4-2 combines with J gene TRBJ1-1; D is unclear. Germline CDR1 and CDR2: LGHNA and YNFKEQ. The V and J ends lost 1 base and 1 base respectively, with 4 bases between them. The CDR3 consists of 13 residues. The CDR3 DNA reads as TGTGCCAGCAGCCAAGCTGGGAACACTGAAGCTTTCTTT. It codes for CASSQAGNTEAFF.

In this sample, this clone turned up a few times. The V call is TRBV6-1, the J call TRBJ2-3; the match to TRBD2 covers 11 bases. J was trimmed by 3 bases and V by 6 bases; bases with no gene match: 5. The CDR3 spans 15 residues. The germline V gene encodes CDR1 MNHNS and CDR2 SASEGT. The CDR3 loop reads CASRLAGGFTDTQYF. The CDR3 DNA reads as TGTGCCAGCAGGCTAGCGGGAGGTTTTACAGATACGCAGTATTTT.

This clone turned up a few times. V is TRBV7-2 and J is TRBJ1-4; D is undetermined. Germline lookup yields CDR1 SGHTA and CDR2 FQGNSA. V lost 3 bases and J 4 bases, leaving 6 bases between the germline ends. This CDR3 region has 13 residues. DNA of the CDR3: TGTGCCAGCAGCTTCGCGATTAATGAAAAACTGTTTTTT. Its protein is CASSFAINEKLFF.

The J gene is TRBJ2-7, the V gene TRBV19, with 8 bases identical to TRBD2. After removal of 5 bases from V and 6 bases from J, the junction contained 9 bases not matched to a gene. From germline, CDR1 is LNHDA and CDR2 SQIVND (reference sequence). The CDR3 has 14 residues. CDR3: CASSVSGTSAEQYF. The CDR3, as DNA: TGTGCCAGTAGTGTCTCCGGGACTAGTGCCGAGCAGTACTTC.

This clone was seen only a few times. This chain links TRBV28 with TRBJ2-3; D is uncertain. The CDR3 covers 11 residues. Per the germline V gene, CDR1 is MDHEN and CDR2 is SYDVKM. The V end was cut by 5 bases, the J end by 3 bases, with 3 bases between. As DNA, the CDR3 is TGTGCCAGCAGTGAGACAGATACGCAGTATTTT. It yields the protein CASSETDTQYF.

This clone was counted only a few times. CDR3 nucleotides: TGCAGCGTCCCCGGGGGCTCCGATAGTTCCACTGAAGCTTTCTTT. Encoded protein: CSVPGGSDSSTEAFF. The rearrangement uses TRBV29-1 and TRBJ1-1, with D perhaps TRBD1 (6 bases). Germline V gene data show CDR1 as SQVTM and CDR2 as ANQGSEA. V was clipped by 6 bases and J by 4 bases, with 21 bases between them. The CDR3 has 15 amino acids.

There are a few counts of this clone. The rearrangement joins TRBV4-3 to TRBJ2-5; the match to TRBD2 covers 10 bases. Germline V lookup: CDR1 LGHNA, CDR2 YSLEER. The CDR3 has 15 residues. The junction had 3 bases not matched to a gene; V was cut back by 1 base and J by 4 bases. CDR3 loop: CASSQGTSGRETQYF. DNA of the CDR3: TGCGCCAGCAGCCAAGGGACTAGCGGAAGAGAGACCCAGTACTTC.

This clone was seen only a few times. V usage is TRBV9 and J usage is TRBJ2-1; a possible D gene is TRBD2 (6 bases). Between the trimmed V and J ends, which lost 4 bases and 8 bases, there was a span of 13 bases. This CDR3 is 13 amino acids long. Per germline, CDR1 SGDLS and CDR2 YYNGEE. The CDR3: CASSPPSGDEQFF. The DNA of the CDR3 is TGTGCCAGCAGCCCACCGTCGGGGGATGAGCAGTTCTTC. The entire variable domain, with the rest obtained from reference TRBV9 and TRBJ2-1, is as follows: DSGVTQTPKHLITATGQRVTLRCSPRSGDLSVYWYQQSLDQGLQFLIQYYNGEERAKGNILERFSAQQFPDLHSELNLSSLELGDSALYFCASSPPSGDEQFFGPGTRLTVL.

The table lists this clone with a few counts. V and J are TRBV4-2 and TRBJ2-4; tentative D call: TRBD2 (6 bases). The germline CDR1 and CDR2 sequences are LGHNA and YNFKEQ. The CDR3 spans 15 residues. The ends were cut back, 0 bases at V and 6 bases at J, with 12 bases in the middle. The CDR3 is CASSQDPTGRNIQYF. The CDR3 bases are TGTGCCAGCAGCCAAGATCCCACCGGGAGAAACATTCAGTACTTC.

This clone has a handful of counts. The chain combines TRBV7-9 with TRBJ1-4; TRBD1 might be the D (6 bases). Looked up from germline, CDR1 is SEHNR and CDR2 is FQNEAQ (reference sequence). V was shortened by 5 bases and J by 4 bases, with 17 bases between the two germline ends. CDR3 size: 16 residues. The CDR3 reads CASSRNGQYRNEKLFF. CDR3 DNA: TGTGCCAGCAGCCGAAATGGACAGTATCGTAATGAAAAACTGTTTTTT.

This clone was detected ten times or more. The rearrangement uses TRBV9 and TRBJ2-7; no clear D. V lost 0 bases to trimming and J lost 6 bases, with 16 bases between them. Germline V gene sequence: CDR1 SGDLS, CDR2 YYNGEE. The length of the CDR3 is 15 residues. The CDR3 nucleotides are TGTGCCAGCAGCGTAGATTCGAGCCCTTGGGGCGAGCAGTACTTC. Translated, it gives CASSVDSSPWGEQYF.